One and the same sample provided the 5 T cell receptor beta chains below, sequenced in a study of T cells in Graves' hyperthyroidism and ophthalmopathy. Template material for amplifying TCR beta CDR3 regions consisted of RNA transcripts. HTBI primers were employed in a first-round RT-PCR of the TCR CDR3. A single record per CDR3 protein comes from TCRdb applying MiXCR to the multiplex PCR reads. The repertoire holds hundreds of thousands of distinct CDR3 sequences, with 14% as singletons. Specimen: blood. The receptors stem from a woman between 50 and 59 years old with Graves' ophthalmopathy.

The sample holds many counts of this clonotype. The CDR3 loop is CASSLQRGTGAGELFF. In DNA form, the CDR3 reads TGTGCCAGCAGTTTACAGCGGGGGACAGGGGCCGGGGAGCTGTTTTTT. The V and J genes are TRBV12-3 or TRBV12-4 and TRBJ2-2; 10 nucleotides agree with TRBD1. Trimming took 2 bases from V and 6 from J; bases not matched to a gene: 6. The length of the CDR3 is 16 residues.

This clonotype was counted many times. CDR3 bases: TGTGCCAGCAGCCAGGGTGGGAGCGAGCAGTACTTC. Its protein is CASSQGGSEQYF. V is TRBV7-8 and J is TRBJ2-7; the D call may be TRBD1 or TRBD2 (5 bases each). This CDR3 is built from 12 residues. In germline, CDR1 is SGHVS, CDR2 FQNEAQ. V gave up 5 bases and J gave up 6 bases, with 11 bases separating them. The whole variable domain, filled in from reference TRBV7-8 and TRBJ2-7, reads GAGVSQSPRYKVAKRGQDVALRCDPISGHVSLFWYQQALGQGPEFLTYFQNEAQLDKSGLPSDRFFAERPEGSVSTLKIQRTQQEDSAVYLCASSQGGSEQYFGPGTRLTVT.

V usage is TRBV7-9 and J usage is TRBJ1-1; no reliable D call. From germline, CDR1 is SEHNR and CDR2 FQNEAQ (reference sequence). V lost 3 bases, J lost 2 bases, and 31 bases lay in between. The CDR3 extends over 21 amino acids. Here the CDR3 DNA reads TGTGCCAGCAGCTTCGCAGGTCTCCGGCGGGCTTCCCGCGGGCTCAACACTGAAGCTTTCTTT. Its translation: CASSFAGLRRASRGLNTEAFF.

CDR3 bases: TGTGCCAGCAGCCCGACGGGACATAATGAGCAGTTCTTC. It codes for CASSPTGHNEQFF. The chain uses TRBV14 and TRBJ2-1; TRBD1 might be the D (6 bases). This CDR3 has 13 residues. Germline CDR1 SGHDN, CDR2 FVKESK. Trimming removed 4 bases from V and 7 bases from J, with 11 bases in between.

The V gene is TRBV9, the J gene TRBJ2-7, with 8 bases lining up with TRBD2. Losses at the gene ends were 0 bases for V and 2 bases for J; bases not matched to a gene: 10. Germline loops: CDR1 SGDLS, CDR2 YYNGEE. The CDR3 sequence is 17 residues long. This chain's CDR3 is CASSVVMAGGPTYEQYF. CDR3 DNA sequence: TGTGCCAGCAGCGTAGTAATGGCGGGAGGACCAACCTACGAGCAGTACTTC.